The clone carrying this TCR beta chain was seen more than once but under ten times. Its antigen is unknown. TCRdb re-called the 5' RACE reads with MiXCR, one entry per CDR3 protein. The sample includes hundreds of thousands of distinct CDR3 sequences, approximately 15% of them seen just once. The data are from a study of T-cell memory formation after mild COVID-19. About the study: TCR clusters were mostly donor specific.

V was clipped by 5 bases and J by 4 bases, with 11 bases between them. The CDR3 extends over 13 amino acids. From germline, CDR1 is LNHDA and CDR2 SQIVND (reference sequence). Findings and caveats of the study: From day 15 to 85, contracting clones were balanced between CD4 and CD8, whereas later expanders leaned toward CD4+.

What was sequenced was PBMCs or a T cell subset sorted from them (not recorded which). The chain recombines TRBV19 with TRBJ1-2; maybe TRBD1 (5 bases). The source of this sequence is a man between 18 and 35 years old who had mild COVID-19 (a few samples of this study predate the infection). Cell type and time point are not known. CDR3 DNA: TGTGCCAGTAGTTCGACAGACCGCTATGGCTACACCTTC. It specifies CASSSTDRYGYTF.